This TCR beta chain was sequenced in a study of blood T cells in healthy people across ages. Whole-study context: Capture by template switching was about one barcoded beta molecule per two T cells.

The CDR3 is 15 residues long. V dropped 3 bases and J dropped 7; count of bases not matched to a gene: 11. CDR1 and CDR2 from the germline V gene are DFQATT and SNEGSKA (reference sequence). Then a second PCR, running roughly 6 to 12 cycles, was carried out with a sample-barcoded 5' primer and a J-beta primer mix. Each cDNA molecule, via a template-switch adaptor with 12 random nucleotides, was tagged. Each CDR3 protein gets one entry after TCRdb re-called the 5' RACE reads with MiXCR. The sample carries over a million distinct CDR3 sequences, 35% to 55% recorded once. This clonotype was picked up many times.

This receptor was identified in a woman between 55 and 75 years old in good health. The sequenced sample was blood. The chain carries TRBV20-1 and TRBJ2-7; 11 bases are a match to TRBD1. The CDR3 coding sequence is TGCAGTGCTAGGAAGGACAGGGGGCCTTTTTGGGAGCAGTACTTC. Translated, it gives CSARKDRGPFWEQYF.